This T cell receptor beta chain was recovered during a study of regulatory T cells in long-lasting Graves disease. Per germline, CDR1 MNHEY and CDR2 SMNVEV (reference sequence). CDR3 length equals 13 residues. V lost 6 bases, J lost 8 bases, and 16 bases lay in between. Building the TCR beta libraries relied on iRepertoire HTBI primers, and CDR3 regions underwent Arm-PCR. TCRdb analysed the multiplex PCR reads with MiXCR anew, one entry per CDR3 protein. The profile covers 320,000 or so distinct CDR3 sequences, with 15% to 20% appearing a single time and about 36% taken by the ten largest. Noted time point: newly diagnosed GD, antithyroid drugs for less than 3 months. Making the TCR library involved RNA that had been extracted from PBMCs.

Sequences were derived from peripheral blood mononuclear cells (PBMCs), sampled at new diagnosis, from a patient treated with antithyroid drugs. This chain links TRBV27 with TRBJ1-2; weak D call: TRBD1 (5 bases). The source of this sequence is a female donor with Graves disease. The CDR3 region is CASSIQGLGGYTF. CDR3 sequence (DNA): TGTGCCAGCAGCATTCAGGGCTTGGGAGGCTACACCTTC.